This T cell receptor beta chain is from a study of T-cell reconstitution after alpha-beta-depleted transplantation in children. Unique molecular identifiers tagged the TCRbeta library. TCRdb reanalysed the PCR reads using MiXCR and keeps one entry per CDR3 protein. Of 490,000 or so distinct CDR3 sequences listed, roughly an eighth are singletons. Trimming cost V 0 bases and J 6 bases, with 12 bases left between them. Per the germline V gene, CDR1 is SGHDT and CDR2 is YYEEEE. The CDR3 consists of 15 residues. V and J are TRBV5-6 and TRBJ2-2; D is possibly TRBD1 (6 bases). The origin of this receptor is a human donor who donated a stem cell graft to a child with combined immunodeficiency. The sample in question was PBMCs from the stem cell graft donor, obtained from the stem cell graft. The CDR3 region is CASSLEVDRAGELFF. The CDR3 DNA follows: TGTGCCAGCAGCTTGGAGGTGGACAGAGCCGGGGAGCTGTTTTTT.